What follows describes a single TCR beta chain. The target antigen is unknown. The data were taken from a study of T cell responses to AZD1222 COVID-19 vaccine. Findings of the study overall: The sample set comprised mostly white British donors with more females, and clonal diversity was possibly underestimated. Sampling captured repertoires only after the peak T cell response. Along spike, vaccine-associated CD4 TCRs were found throughout, with dominance at 160-218 and 743-854. Targets within unmutated variant regions were reportedly found for nearly half of spike-specific TCRs.

Here immunoSEQ multiplex PCR was the method, and the copy in TCRdb shows in-frame clones only, minus some. The data hold about 190,000 clones, with around 87% observed a single time. The starting material was peripheral blood, obtained on day 0 of MenACWY control vaccination. The TCR comes from an adult in good health.

In nucleotides, the CDR3 is TGTGCCAGCAGCGCCCAGGGTGCTGGGGCCAACGTCCTGACTTTC. This encodes CASSAQGAGANVLTF. The V and J genes are TRBV9 and TRBJ2-6; D may be TRBD1 (5 bases). CDR3 length: 15 residues. Germline V lookup: CDR1 SGDLS, CDR2 YYNGEE. V dropped 3 bases and J dropped 2 bases, with 9 bases sitting between them.